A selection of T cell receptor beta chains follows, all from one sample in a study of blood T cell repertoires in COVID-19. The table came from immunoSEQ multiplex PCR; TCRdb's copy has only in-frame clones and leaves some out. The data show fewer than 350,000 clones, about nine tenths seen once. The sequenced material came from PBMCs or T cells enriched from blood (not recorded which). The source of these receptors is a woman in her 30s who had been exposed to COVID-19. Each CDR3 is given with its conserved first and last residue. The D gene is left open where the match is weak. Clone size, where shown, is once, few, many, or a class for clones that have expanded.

TGTGCCAGCTCACCACCGATCGGGAGGGCCAGTGAGCAGTTCTTC	CASSPPIGRASEQFF	TRBJ2-1	NA	TRBD2	TRBV18
TGTGCCAGCAGTTCATTTCTGGGGGGTCCTAGCGGGACCTACGAGCAGTACTTC	CASSSFLGGPSGTYEQYF	TRBJ2-7	NA	TRBD2	TRBV28
TGTGCCAGCAGCTTGGTTGCAGGGGGTCGTAATGAGCAGTTCTTC	CASSLVAGGRNEQFF	TRBJ2-1	NA	TRBD1	TRBV5-6
TGTGCCAGCAGCTACCCCGGGGGAACCGGGGAGCTGTTTTTT	CASSYPGGTGELFF	TRBJ2-2	once	NA	TRBV5-8
TGTGCCAGCACCCCAATCTCCCTAAGGGCGGGTTTTGGTCGCTACACCTTC	CASTPISLRAGFGRYTF	TRBJ1-2	few	NA	TRBV27
TGTGCCACCAAGACTAGCGGGGGCTACAATGAGCAGTTCTTC	CATKTSGGYNEQFF	TRBJ2-1	NA	TRBD2	TRBV10-3
TGCGCCAGCAGCGGGGGACTAGCGGGATACAATGAGCAGTTCTTC	CASSGGLAGYNEQFF	TRBJ2-1	NA	TRBD2	TRBV5-1
TGTGCCAGCAGTCTCGGGACTAGCTCCCGGGGTGAGCAGTTCTTC	CASSLGTSSRGEQFF	TRBJ2-1	NA	TRBD2	TRBV6-4
TGTGCCAGCAGTTTAGGTCGAAGGGGGGGGGATCAAGAAAAACTGTTTTTT	CASSLGRRGGDQEKLFF	TRBJ1-4	NA	NA	TRBV28
TGTGCCACCAGGCCGGGTGTGGACAGCGGGGAGGCTGAAGCTTTCTTT	CATRPGVDSGEAEAFF	TRBJ1-1	NA	NA	TRBV15
TGTGCCAGCAGCCAAGAGCTAGCGCCCAAGCAGTTCTTC	CASSQELAPKQFF	TRBJ2-1	NA	NA	TRBV3-1/TRBV3-2
TGTGCCAGCAGCGGGGGGGGGACTGAAGCTTTCTTT	CASSGGGTEAFF	TRBJ1-1	NA	NA	TRBV12-3/TRBV12-4
TGCGCCAGCAGTGAGGGGACTAGCGGCAGAAACGAGCAGTACTTC	CASSEGTSGRNEQYF	TRBJ2-7	NA	TRBD2	TRBV10-1
TGCGCCAGCAGCCTCCATGGCTACACCTTC	CASSLHGYTF	TRBJ1-2	NA	NA	TRBV5-1
TGTGCCAGCAGTTTAACAGGGGGCCTTATTCGTTCACCCCTCCACTTT	CASSLTGGLIRSPLHF	TRBJ1-6	few	TRBD1	TRBV27
TGTGCCAGCTCAACCCGGGACAGGGGTCCCTACGAGCAGTACTTC	CASSTRDRGPYEQYF	TRBJ2-7	NA	TRBD1	TRBV27
TGCGCCAGCAGCCAAGATCTTCGACAGGGGGCTGGTCAGCCCCAGCATTTT	CASSQDLRQGAGQPQHF	TRBJ1-5	NA	TRBD1	TRBV4-1
TGTGCCAGCAGCCAAGATAGGAGCTCTGGAAACACCATATATTTT	CASSQDRSSGNTIYF	TRBJ1-3	NA	NA	TRBV3-1/TRBV3-2
TGTGCCAGCAGTTCCCCAGGGCAAGAGACCCAGTACTTC	CASSSPGQETQYF	TRBJ2-5	NA	NA	TRBV28
TGTGCCAGTACCCCGACAGGGGGATTTCAGCCCCAGCATTTT	CASTPTGGFQPQHF	TRBJ1-5	NA	TRBD1	TRBV19
TGTGCCATCAGCAGAACAGGGGGTAGCGGGCCCTACGAGCAGTACTTC	CAISRTGGSGPYEQYF	TRBJ2-7	NA	NA	TRBV10-3
TGTGCCAGCAGCTTGGACAGGGAAACAAGTCACGAGCAGTACTTC	CASSLDRETSHEQYF	TRBJ2-7	once	NA	TRBV5-4
TGTGCCAGCAGTTACTCTTGGGACTTGAACACTGAAGCTTTCTTT	CASSYSWDLNTEAFF	TRBJ1-1	few	NA	TRBV6-5
TGTGCCAGCAGCGCCTGGGACAGCCATGAAAAACTGTTTTTT	CASSAWDSHEKLFF	TRBJ1-4	NA	TRBD1	TRBV5-6
TGTGCCAGCAGCAAAGCTCACCACGGAGAGGGACAGGTCGAGCAGTACTTC	CASSKAHHGEGQVEQYF	TRBJ2-7	NA	NA	TRBV21-1
TGCGCCAGCAGCTGGCATGAGACCCAGTACTTC	CASSWHETQYF	TRBJ2-5	NA	NA	TRBV5-1
TGTGCCTGGAGTGTACCTAGGAACGAGCAGTACTTC	CAWSVPRNEQYF	TRBJ2-7	NA	NA	TRBV30
TGTGCCAGCAGTACGAACCCCAGTAAGATCTCCTACAATGAGCAGTTCTTC	CASSTNPSKISYNEQFF	TRBJ2-1	NA	NA	TRBV27
TGTGCCAGCAGTCCCGGACTAGCGGGAGGGTTCGGTGAGCAGTTCTTC	CASSPGLAGGFGEQFF	TRBJ2-1	NA	TRBD2	TRBV27
TGTGCTAGTGGTTTGGCCCAGGTCCTCTCCTATAATTCACCCCTCCACTTT	CASGLAQVLSYNSPLHF	TRBJ1-6	NA	NA	TRBV12-5
TGTGCCTGGAGCAGGGATACACAAGAGACCCAGTACTTC	CAWSRDTQETQYF	TRBJ2-5	NA	NA	TRBV30
TGTGCCATCAGCCTAGCGGGAGAGCTTAACAATGAGCAGTTCTTC	CAISLAGELNNEQFF	TRBJ2-1	NA	TRBD2	TRBV10-3
TGTGCCAGCAGCTTAGGGGGACTAGCGGGGGCCAGACGCTACGAGCAGTACTTC	CASSLGGLAGARRYEQYF	TRBJ2-7	NA	TRBD2	TRBV7-9
TGTGCCAGCAGTCCTCAGACAGGATTGAACACTGAAGCTTTCTTT	CASSPQTGLNTEAFF	TRBJ1-1	NA	NA	TRBV28
TGCGCCAGCAGCCCCCCTGATGGACTCGACTGGGGAACCGGGGAGCTGTTTTTT	CASSPPDGLDWGTGELFF	TRBJ2-2	NA	NA	TRBV23-1
TGTGCCACCAGGGACACCTCGAACACCGGGGAGCTGTTTTTT	CATRDTSNTGELFF	TRBJ2-2	NA	NA	TRBV24-1
TGTGCCAGCAGCTTATTAGGGGGGGCAGGGGGCAATCAGCCCCAGCATTTT	CASSLLGGAGGNQPQHF	TRBJ1-5	NA	NA	TRBV11-2
TGTGCCAGCAGCCTCCAGGGGGGTGGCTACACCTTC	CASSLQGGGYTF	TRBJ1-2	few	TRBD1	TRBV28
TGTGCCAGCAGTGCCCGGACAGGGCCGTACGAGCAGTACTTC	CASSARTGPYEQYF	TRBJ2-7	NA	TRBD1	TRBV2
TGTGCCAGCAGCCGAAATAAACTAGCGGAGTACCAAGAGACCCAGTACTTC	CASSRNKLAEYQETQYF	TRBJ2-5	NA	TRBD2	TRBV7-9
TGTGCCAGTAGTACGGGGATTCAAGAGACCCAGTACTTC	CASSTGIQETQYF	TRBJ2-5	NA	NA	TRBV19
TGCGCCAGCAGCCAAACTTCTATCCGGGGCAGGGGGGAGACCCAGTACTTC	CASSQTSIRGRGETQYF	TRBJ2-5	once	TRBD1	TRBV23-1
TGTGCCAGCAGCAACACTCCCGGGGTGGGCGGTTTCGAGCAGTACTTC	CASSNTPGVGGFEQYF	TRBJ2-7	NA	NA	TRBV7-9
TGTGCCAGCAGTTTATCGGCTAGCGGGAGGAATGAGCAGTTCTTC	CASSLSASGRNEQFF	TRBJ2-1	few	TRBD2	TRBV28
TGTGCCAGCAGGGGGGGACAGATAAGCAATCAGCCCCAGCATTTT	CASRGGQISNQPQHF	TRBJ1-5	NA	TRBD1	TRBV6-5
TGTGCCAGCAGCCGGGAAGGGCCAGCAGGGGTCACAGGGGTTTTGGACGAGCAGTACTTC	CASSREGPAGVTGVLDEQYF	TRBJ2-7	NA	TRBD1	TRBV4-2
TGCGCCAGCAGCTTGGCCGGGGGGAACAATCAGCCCCAGCATTTT	CASSLAGGNNQPQHF	TRBJ1-5	NA	NA	TRBV5-1
TGTGCCAGCAGCCCCTTAAACTATGGCTACACCTTC	CASSPLNYGYTF	TRBJ1-2	NA	NA	TRBV7-2
TGTGCCAGCAGCTCCTCCGGGACGGGAGGCTACGAGCAGTACTTC	CASSSSGTGGYEQYF	TRBJ2-7	NA	TRBD2	TRBV7-9
TGTGCCAGCAGCTCGAGGGCGTACGAGCAGTACTTC	CASSSRAYEQYF	TRBJ2-7	NA	NA	TRBV28
TGTGCCAGCAGTTTGATAAAAGGGGGAAAACTGTTTTTT	CASSLIKGGKLFF	TRBJ1-4	NA	NA	TRBV27
TGCGCCAGCAGTCTGGGGCAGCCCAACTACGAGCAGTACTTC	CASSLGQPNYEQYF	TRBJ2-7	NA	NA	TRBV5-1
TGTGCCAGCATGAGAGAGGAGACCTACAATGAGCAGTTCTTC	CASMREETYNEQFF	TRBJ2-1	NA	NA	TRBV6-5
TGCAGCGTTGAGGGGGCTAGCGGGTTCGGCACAGATACGCAGTATTTT	CSVEGASGFGTDTQYF	TRBJ2-3	NA	TRBD2	TRBV29-1
TGCGCCAGCAGCCACCAGACAGGGGCGGGAGAGACCCAGTACTTC	CASSHQTGAGETQYF	TRBJ2-5	NA	TRBD1	TRBV5-1